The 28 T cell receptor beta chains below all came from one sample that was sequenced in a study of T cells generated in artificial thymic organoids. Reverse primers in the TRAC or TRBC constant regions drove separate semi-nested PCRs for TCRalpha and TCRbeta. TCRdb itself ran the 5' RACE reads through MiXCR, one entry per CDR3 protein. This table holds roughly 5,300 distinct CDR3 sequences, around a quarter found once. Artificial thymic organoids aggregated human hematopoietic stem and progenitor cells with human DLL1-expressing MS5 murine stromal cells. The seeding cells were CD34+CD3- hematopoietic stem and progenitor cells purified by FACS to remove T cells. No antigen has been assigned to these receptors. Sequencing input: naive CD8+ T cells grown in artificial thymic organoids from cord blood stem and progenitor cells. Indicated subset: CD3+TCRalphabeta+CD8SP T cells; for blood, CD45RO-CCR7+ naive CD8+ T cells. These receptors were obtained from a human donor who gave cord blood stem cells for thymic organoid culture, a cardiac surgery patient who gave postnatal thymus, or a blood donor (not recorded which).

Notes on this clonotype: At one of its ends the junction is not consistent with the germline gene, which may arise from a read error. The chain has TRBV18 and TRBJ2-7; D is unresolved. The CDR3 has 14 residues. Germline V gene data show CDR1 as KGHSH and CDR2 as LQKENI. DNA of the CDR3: TGTGCCAGCACACCTAGACGACCGGCCTACGAGCAGTACTTC. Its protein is CASTPRRPAYEQYF.

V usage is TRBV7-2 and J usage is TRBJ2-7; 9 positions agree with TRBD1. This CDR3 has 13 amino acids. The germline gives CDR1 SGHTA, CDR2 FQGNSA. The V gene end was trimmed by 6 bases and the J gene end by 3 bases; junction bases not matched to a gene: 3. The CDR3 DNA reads TGTGCCAGCAGACAGGGGGCGTTCTACGAGCAGTACTTC. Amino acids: CASRQGAFYEQYF.

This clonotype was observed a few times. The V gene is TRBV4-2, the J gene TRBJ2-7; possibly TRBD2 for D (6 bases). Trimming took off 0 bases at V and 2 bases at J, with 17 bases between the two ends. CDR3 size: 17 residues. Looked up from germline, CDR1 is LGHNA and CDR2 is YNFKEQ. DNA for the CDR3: TGTGCCAGCAGCCAAGATGCCGCTTCCGGGACTCCCTACGAGCAGTACTTC. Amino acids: CASSQDAASGTPYEQYF.

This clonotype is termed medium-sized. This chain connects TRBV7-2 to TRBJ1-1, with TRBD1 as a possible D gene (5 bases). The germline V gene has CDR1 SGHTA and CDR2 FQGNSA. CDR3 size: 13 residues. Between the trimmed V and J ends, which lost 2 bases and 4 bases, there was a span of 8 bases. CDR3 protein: CASSLPGTTEAFF. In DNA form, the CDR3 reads TGTGCCAGCAGCTTACCAGGGACCACTGAAGCTTTCTTT.

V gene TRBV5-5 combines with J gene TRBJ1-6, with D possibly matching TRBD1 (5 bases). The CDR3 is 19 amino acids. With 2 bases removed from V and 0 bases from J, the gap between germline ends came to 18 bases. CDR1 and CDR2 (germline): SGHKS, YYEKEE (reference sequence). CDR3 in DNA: TGTGCCAGCAGCTTTTCATCCCGGGACTTGAGCTCCTATAATTCACCCCTCCACTTT. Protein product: CASSFSSRDLSSYNSPLHF.

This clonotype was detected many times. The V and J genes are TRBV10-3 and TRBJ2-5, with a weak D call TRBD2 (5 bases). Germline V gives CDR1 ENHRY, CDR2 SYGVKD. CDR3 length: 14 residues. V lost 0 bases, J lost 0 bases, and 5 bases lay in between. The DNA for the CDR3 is TGTGCCATCAGTGAGTCGAGGGACCAAGAGACCCAGTACTTC. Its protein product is CAISESRDQETQYF.

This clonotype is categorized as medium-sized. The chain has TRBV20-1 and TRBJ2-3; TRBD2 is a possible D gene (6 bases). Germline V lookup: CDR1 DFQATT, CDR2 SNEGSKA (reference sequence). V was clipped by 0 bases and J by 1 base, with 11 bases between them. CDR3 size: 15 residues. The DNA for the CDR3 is TGCAGTGCTAGAGACGGGGGTACGGGCACAGATACGCAGTATTTT. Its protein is CSARDGGTGTDTQYF.

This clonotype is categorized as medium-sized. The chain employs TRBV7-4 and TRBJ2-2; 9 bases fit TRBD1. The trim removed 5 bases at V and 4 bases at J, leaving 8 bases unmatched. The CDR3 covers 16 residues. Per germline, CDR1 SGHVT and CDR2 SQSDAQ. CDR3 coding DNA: TGTGCCAGCAGCCGACCCGGGACAGGGAGCACCGGGGAGCTGTTTTTT. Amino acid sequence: CASSRPGTGSTGELFF.

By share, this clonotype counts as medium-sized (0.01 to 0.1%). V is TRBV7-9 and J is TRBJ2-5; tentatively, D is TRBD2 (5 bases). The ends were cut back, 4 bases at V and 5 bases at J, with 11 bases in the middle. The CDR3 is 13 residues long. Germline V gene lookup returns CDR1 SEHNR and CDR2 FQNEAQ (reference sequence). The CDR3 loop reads CASSWACGETQYF. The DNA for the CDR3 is TGTGCCAGCAGCTGGGCGTGCGGGGAGACCCAGTACTTC.

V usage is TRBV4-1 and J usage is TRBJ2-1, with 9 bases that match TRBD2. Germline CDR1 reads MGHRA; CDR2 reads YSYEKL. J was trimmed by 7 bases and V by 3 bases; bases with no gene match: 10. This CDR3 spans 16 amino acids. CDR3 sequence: CASSHPCGGGWNEQFF. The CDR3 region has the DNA TGCGCCAGCAGCCACCCGTGCGGGGGGGGCTGGAATGAGCAGTTCTTC.

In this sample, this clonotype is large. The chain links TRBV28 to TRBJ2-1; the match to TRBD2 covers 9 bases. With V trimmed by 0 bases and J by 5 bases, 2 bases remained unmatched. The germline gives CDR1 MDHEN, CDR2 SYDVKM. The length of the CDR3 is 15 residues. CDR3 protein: CASSLWGLAHNEQFF. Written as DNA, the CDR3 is TGTGCCAGCAGTTTATGGGGACTAGCTCACAATGAGCAGTTCTTC. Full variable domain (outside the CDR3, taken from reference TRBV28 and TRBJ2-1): DVKVTQSSRYLVKRTGEKVFLECVQDMDHENMFWYRQDPGLGLRLIYFSYDVKMKEKGDIPEGYSVSREKKERFSLILESASTNQTSMYLCASSLWGLAHNEQFFGPGTRLTVL.

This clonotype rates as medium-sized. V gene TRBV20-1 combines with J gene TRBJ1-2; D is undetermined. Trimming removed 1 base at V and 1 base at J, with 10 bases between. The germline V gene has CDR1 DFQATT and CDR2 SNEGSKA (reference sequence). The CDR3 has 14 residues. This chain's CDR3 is CSARGHGFNYGYTF. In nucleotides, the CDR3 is TGCAGTGCTAGAGGGCACGGATTTAACTATGGCTACACCTTC.

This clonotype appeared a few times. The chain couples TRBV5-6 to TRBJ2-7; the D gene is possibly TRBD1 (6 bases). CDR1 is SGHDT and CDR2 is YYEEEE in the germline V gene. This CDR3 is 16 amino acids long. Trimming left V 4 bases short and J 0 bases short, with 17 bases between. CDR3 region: CASSPPPGQGSYEQYF. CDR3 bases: TGTGCCAGCAGCCCCCCTCCGGGACAAGGCTCCTACGAGCAGTACTTC. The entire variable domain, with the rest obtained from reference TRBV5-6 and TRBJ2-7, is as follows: DAGVTQSPTHLIKTRGQQVTLRCSPKSGHDTVSWYQQALGQGPQFIFQYYEEEERQRGNFPDRFSGHQFPNYSSELNVNALLLGDSALYLCASSPPPGQGSYEQYFGPGTRLTVT.

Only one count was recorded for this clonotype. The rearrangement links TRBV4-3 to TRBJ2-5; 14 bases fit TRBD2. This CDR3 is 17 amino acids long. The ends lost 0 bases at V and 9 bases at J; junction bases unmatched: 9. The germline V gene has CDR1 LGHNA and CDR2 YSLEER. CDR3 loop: CASSQDRTSGRRKAQYF. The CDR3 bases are TGCGCCAGCAGCCAAGATCGGACTAGCGGGAGGAGGAAGGCCCAGTACTTC.

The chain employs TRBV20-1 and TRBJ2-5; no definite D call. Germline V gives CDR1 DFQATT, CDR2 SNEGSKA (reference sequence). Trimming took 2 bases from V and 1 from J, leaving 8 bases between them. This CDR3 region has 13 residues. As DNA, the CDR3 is TGCAGTGCTAGACCGAGCTGCCAAGAGACCCAGTACTTC. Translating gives CSARPSCQETQYF.

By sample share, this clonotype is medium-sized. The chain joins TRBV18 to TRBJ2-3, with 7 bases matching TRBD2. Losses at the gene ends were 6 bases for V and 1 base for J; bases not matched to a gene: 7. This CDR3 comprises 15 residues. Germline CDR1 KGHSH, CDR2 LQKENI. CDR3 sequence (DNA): TGTGCCAGCTCCGCAGGGAGGGCAGGCACAGATACGCAGTATTTT. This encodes CASSAGRAGTDTQYF.

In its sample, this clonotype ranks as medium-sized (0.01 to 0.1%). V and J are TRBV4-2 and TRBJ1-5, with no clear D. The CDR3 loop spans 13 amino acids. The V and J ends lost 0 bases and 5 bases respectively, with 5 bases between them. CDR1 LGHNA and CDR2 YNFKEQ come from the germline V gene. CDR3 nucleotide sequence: TGTGCCAGCAGCCAAGAAGGATATCAGCCCCAGCATTTT. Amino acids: CASSQEGYQPQHF.

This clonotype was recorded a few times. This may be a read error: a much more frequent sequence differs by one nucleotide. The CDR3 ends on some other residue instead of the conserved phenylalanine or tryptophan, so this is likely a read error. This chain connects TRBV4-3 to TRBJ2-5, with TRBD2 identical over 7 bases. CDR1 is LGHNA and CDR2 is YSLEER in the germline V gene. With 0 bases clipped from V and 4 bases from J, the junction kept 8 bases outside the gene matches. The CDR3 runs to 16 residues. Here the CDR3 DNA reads TGCGCCAGCAGCCAAGACCTTGGCTGCGGGAGAGAGACCCAGTACATC. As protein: CASSQDLGCGRETQYI.

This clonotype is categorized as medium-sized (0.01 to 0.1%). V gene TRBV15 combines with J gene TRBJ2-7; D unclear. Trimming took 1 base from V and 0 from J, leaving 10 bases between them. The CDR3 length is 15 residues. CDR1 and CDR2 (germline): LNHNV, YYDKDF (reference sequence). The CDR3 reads CATSRAGRLSYEQYF. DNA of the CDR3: TGTGCCACCAGCAGAGCCGGACGGCTCTCCTACGAGCAGTACTTC.

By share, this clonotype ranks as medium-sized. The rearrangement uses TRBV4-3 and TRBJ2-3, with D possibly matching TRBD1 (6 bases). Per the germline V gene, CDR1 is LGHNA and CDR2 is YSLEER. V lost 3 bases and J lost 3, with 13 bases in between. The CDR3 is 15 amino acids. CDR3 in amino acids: CASSQLGQGTDTQYF. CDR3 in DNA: TGCGCCAGCAGCCAGCTAGGGCAGGGGACAGATACGCAGTATTTT.

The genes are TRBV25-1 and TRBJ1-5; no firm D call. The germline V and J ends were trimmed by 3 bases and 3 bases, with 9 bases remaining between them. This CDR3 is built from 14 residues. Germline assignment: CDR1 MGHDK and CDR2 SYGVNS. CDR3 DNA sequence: TGTGCCAGCAGTGATGAGCACCTCAATCAGCCCCAGCATTTT. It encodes CASSDEHLNQPQHF.

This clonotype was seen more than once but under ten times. The CDR3 DNA reads as TGCGCCAGCAGCCAAGATCTGAGCGGGTACGAGCAGTACTTC. Protein product: CASSQDLSGYEQYF. This sequence joins TRBV4-3 and TRBJ2-7; D possibly corresponds to TRBD2 (6 bases). Germline V lookup: CDR1 LGHNA, CDR2 YSLEER. V was clipped by 0 bases and J by 4 bases, with 10 bases between them. The length of the CDR3 is 14 residues.

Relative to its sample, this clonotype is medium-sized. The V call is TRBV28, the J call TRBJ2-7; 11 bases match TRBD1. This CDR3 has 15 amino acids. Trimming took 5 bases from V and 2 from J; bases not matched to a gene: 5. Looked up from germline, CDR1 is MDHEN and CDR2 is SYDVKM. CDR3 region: CASSDRDRGAYEQYF. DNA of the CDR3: TGTGCCAGCAGTGACCGGGACAGGGGGGCCTACGAGCAGTACTTC.

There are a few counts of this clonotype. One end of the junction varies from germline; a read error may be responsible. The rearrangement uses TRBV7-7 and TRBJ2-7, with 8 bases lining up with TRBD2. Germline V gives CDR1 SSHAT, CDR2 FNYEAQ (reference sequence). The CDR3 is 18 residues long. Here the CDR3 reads CASSPTGGEGADSYEQYF. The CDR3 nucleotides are TGTGCTAGCAGCCCTACCGGGGGGGAGGGAGCGGACTCCTACGAGCAGTACTTC.

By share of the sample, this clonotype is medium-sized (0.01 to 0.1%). DNA of the CDR3: TGTGCCAGTAGTAGTAGCGGGTGCAACTCCTACGAGCAGTACTTC. It encodes CASSSSGCNSYEQYF. The chain is built from TRBV19 and TRBJ2-7, with 7 bases aligning to TRBD2. With 4 bases clipped from V and 0 bases from J, the junction kept 6 bases outside the gene matches. Germline assignment: CDR1 LNHDA and CDR2 SQIVND (reference sequence). The CDR3 extends over 15 amino acids.

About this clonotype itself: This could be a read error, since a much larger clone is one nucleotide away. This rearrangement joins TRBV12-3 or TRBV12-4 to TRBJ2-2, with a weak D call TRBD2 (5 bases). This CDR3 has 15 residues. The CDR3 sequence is CASSLRCANTGELSF. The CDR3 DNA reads TGTGCCAGCAGTTTAAGGTGCGCGAACACCGGGGAGCTGTCTTTT.

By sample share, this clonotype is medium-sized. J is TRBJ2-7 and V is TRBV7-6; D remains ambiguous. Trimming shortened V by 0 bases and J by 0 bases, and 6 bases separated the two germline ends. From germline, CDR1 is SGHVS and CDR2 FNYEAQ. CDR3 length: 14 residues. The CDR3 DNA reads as TGTGCCAGCAGCTTAGCCCGGAGCTCCTACGAGCAGTACTTC. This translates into CASSLARSSYEQYF.

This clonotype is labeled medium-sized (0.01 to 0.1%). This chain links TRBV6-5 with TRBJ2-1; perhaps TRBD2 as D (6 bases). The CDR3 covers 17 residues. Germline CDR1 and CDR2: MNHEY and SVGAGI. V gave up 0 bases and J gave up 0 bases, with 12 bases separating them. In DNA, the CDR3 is TGTGCCAGCAGTTACTCGAACCGGGGGAGCTCCTACAATGAGCAGTTCTTC. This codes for CASSYSNRGSSYNEQFF.